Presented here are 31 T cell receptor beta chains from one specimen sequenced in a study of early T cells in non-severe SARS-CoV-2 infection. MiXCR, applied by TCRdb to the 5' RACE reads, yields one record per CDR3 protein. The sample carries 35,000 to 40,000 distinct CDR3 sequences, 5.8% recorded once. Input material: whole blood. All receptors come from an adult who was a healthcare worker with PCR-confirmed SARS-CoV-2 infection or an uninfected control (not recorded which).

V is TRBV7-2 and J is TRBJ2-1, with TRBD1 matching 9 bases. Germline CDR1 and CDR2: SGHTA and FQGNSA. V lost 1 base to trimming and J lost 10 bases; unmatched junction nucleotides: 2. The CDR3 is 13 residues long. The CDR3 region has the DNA TGTGCCAGCAGCTTAGTAGGGACAGGGGAGCAGTTCTTC. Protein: CASSLVGTGEQFF.

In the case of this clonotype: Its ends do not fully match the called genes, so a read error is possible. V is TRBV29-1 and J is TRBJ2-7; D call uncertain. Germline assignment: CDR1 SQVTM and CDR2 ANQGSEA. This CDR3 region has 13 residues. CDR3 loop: CSVAVPASYEQCF. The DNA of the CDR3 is TGCAGCGTTGCCGTTCCAGCCTCCTACGAGCAGTGCTTC.

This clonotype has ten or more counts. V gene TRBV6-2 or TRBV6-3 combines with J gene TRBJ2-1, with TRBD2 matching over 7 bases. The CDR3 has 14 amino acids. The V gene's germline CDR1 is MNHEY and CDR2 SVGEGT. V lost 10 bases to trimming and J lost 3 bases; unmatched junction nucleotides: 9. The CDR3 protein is CATIRAGNYNEQFF. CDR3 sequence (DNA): TGTGCCACCATCCGAGCGGGGAACTACAATGAGCAGTTCTTC.

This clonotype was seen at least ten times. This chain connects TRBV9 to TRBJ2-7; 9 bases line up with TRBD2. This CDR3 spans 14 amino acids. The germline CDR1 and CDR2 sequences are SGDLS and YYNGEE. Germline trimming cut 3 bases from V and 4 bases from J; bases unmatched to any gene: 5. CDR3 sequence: CASSEGTSWYEQYF. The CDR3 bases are TGTGCCAGCAGCGAGGGGACTAGCTGGTACGAGCAGTACTTC.

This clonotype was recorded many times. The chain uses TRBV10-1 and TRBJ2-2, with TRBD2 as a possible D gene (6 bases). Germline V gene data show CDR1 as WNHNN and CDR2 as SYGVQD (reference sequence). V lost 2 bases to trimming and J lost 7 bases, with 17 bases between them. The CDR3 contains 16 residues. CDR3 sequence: CASSEHGSGRGGELFF. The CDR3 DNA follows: TGCGCCAGCAGTGAGCACGGTAGCGGCCGGGGCGGGGAGCTGTTTTTT.

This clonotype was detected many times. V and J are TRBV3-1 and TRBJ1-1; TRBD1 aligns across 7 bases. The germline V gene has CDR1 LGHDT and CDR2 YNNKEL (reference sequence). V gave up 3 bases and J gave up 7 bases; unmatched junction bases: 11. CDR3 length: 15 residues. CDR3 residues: CASSQDRPGGGEAFF. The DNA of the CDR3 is TGTGCCAGCAGCCAGGACAGGCCGGGTGGAGGTGAAGCTTTCTTT.

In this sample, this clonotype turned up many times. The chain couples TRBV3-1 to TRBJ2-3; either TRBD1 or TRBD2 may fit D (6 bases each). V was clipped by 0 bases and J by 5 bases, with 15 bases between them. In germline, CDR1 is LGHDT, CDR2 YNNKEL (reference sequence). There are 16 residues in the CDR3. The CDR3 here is CASSQDLGGPGDTQYF. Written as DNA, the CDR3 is TGTGCCAGCAGCCAAGATCTTGGGGGGCCAGGAGATACGCAGTATTTT.

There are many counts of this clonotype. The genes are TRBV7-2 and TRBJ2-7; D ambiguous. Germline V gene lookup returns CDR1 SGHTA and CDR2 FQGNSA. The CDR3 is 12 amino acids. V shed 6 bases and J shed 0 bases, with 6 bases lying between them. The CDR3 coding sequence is TGTGCCAGCAGTAGGACCTCCTACGAGCAGTACTTC. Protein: CASSRTSYEQYF.

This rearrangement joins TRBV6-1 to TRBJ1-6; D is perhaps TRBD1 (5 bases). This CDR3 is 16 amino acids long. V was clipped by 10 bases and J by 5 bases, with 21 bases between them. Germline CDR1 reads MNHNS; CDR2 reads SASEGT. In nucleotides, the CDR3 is TGTGCCATCCCCCGGGGCCCCGGCGGGGATAATTCACCCCTCCACTTT. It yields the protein CAIPRGPGGDNSPLHF.

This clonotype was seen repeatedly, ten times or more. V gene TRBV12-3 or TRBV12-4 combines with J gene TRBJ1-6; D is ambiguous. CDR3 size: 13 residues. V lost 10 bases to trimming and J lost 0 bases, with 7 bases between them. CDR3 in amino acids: CATASSYNSPLHF. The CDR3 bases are TGTGCCACAGCGAGCTCCTATAATTCACCCCTCCACTTT.

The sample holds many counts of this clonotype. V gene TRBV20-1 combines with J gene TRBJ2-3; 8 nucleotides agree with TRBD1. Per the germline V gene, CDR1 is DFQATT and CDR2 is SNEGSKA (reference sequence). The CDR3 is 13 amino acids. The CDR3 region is CSLPGQGTDTQYF. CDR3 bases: TGCAGCCTTCCGGGACAGGGCACAGATACGCAGTATTTT.

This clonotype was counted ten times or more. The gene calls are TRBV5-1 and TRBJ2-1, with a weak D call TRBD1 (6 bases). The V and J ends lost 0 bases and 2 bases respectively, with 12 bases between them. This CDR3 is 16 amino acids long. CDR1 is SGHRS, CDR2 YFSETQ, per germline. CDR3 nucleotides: TGCGCCAGCAGCTTGGTGGTGACAGGCACCTACAATGAGCAGTTCTTC. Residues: CASSLVVTGTYNEQFF.

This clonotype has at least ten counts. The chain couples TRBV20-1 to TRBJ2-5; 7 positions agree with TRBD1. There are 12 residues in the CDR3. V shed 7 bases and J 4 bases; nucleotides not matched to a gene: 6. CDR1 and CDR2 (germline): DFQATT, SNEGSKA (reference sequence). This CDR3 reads CSGTGDRETQYF. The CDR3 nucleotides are TGCAGTGGAACAGGGGACAGAGAGACCCAGTACTTC.

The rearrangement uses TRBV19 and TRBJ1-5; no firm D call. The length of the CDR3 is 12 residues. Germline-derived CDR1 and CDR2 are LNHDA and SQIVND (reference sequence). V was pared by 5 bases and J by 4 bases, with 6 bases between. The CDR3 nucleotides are TGTGCCAGTAGTGGCCTTAATCAGCCCCAGCATTTT. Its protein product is CASSGLNQPQHF.

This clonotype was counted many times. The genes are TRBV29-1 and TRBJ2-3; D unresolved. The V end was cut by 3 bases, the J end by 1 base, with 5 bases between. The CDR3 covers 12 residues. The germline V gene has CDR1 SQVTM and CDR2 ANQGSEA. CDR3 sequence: CSVEWGTDTQYF. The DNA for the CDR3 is TGCAGCGTTGAGTGGGGCACAGATACGCAGTATTTT.

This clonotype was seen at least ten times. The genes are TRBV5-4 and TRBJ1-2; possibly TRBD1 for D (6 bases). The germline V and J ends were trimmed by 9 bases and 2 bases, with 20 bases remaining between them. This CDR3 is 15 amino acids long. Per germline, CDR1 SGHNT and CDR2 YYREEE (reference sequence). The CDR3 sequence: CATKGGAGINYGYTF. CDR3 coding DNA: TGTGCCACCAAAGGGGGGGCAGGTATCAACTATGGCTACACCTTC.

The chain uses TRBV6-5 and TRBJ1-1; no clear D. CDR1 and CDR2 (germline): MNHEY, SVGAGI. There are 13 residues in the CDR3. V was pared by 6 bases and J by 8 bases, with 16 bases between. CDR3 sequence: CASSSTGREEAFF. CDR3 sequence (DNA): TGTGCCAGCAGCTCCACGGGGAGGGAAGAAGCTTTCTTT.

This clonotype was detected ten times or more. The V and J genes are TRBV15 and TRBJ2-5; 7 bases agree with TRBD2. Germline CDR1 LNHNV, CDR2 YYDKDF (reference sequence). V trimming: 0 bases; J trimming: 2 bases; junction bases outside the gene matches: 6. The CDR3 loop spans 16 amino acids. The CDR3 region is CATSRDLQGGQETQYF. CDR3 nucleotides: TGTGCCACCAGCAGAGATCTTCAGGGAGGGCAAGAGACCCAGTACTTC.

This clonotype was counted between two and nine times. The CDR3 spells CASTGQGNGYTF. In DNA form, the CDR3 reads TGTGCCAGTACCGGACAGGGAAATGGCTACACCTTC. This chain joins TRBV10-3 and TRBJ1-2; 8 nucleotides agree with TRBD1. Losses at the gene ends were 10 bases for V and 6 bases for J; bases not matched to a gene: 7. CDR1 is ENHRY and CDR2 is SYGVKD in the germline V gene. The CDR3 covers 12 residues.

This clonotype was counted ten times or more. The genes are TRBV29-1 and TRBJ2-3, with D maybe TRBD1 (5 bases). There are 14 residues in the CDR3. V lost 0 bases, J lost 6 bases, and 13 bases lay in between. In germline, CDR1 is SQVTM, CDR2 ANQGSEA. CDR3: CSVEDGAPSDTQYF. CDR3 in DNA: TGCAGCGTTGAAGATGGGGCGCCTTCGGATACGCAGTATTTT.

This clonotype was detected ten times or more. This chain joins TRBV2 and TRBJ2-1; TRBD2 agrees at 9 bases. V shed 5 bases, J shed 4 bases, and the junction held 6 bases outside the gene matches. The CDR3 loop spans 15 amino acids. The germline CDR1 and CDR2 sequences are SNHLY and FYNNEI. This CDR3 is CASSPTSGRYNEQFF. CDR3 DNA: TGTGCCAGCAGTCCGACTAGCGGCCGATACAATGAGCAGTTCTTC.

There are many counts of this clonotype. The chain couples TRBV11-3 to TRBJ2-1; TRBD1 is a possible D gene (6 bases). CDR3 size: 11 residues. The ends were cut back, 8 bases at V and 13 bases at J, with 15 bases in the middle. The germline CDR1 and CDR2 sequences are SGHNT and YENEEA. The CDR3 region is CASAVRTDQFF. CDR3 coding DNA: TGTGCCAGCGCCGTTCGGACAGATCAGTTCTTC.

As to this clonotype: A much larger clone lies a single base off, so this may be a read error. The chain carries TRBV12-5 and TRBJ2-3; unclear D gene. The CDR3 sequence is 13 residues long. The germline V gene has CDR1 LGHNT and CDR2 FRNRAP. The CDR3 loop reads CASGERLSDTQCF. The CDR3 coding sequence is TGTGCTAGTGGTGAACGACTTTCAGATACGCAGTGTTTT. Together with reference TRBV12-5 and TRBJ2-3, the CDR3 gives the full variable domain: DARVTQTPRHKVTEMGQEVTMRCQPILGHNTVFWYRQTMMQGLELLAYFRNRAPLDDSGMPKDRFSAEMPDATLATLKIQPSEPRDSAVYFCASGERLSDTQCFGPGTRLTVL.

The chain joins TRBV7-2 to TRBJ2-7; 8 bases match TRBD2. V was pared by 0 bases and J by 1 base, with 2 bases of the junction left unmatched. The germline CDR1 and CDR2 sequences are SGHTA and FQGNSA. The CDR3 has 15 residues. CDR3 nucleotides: TGTGCCAGCAGCTTAGCTGGGACTAGTTCCTACGAGCAGTACTTC. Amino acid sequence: CASSLAGTSSYEQYF. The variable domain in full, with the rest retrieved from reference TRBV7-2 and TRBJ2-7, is GAGVSQSPSNKVTEKGKDVELRCDPISGHTALYWYRQSLGQGLEFLIYFQGNSAPDKSGLPSDRFSAERTGGSVSTLTIQRTQQEDSAVYLCASSLAGTSSYEQYFGPGTRLTVT.

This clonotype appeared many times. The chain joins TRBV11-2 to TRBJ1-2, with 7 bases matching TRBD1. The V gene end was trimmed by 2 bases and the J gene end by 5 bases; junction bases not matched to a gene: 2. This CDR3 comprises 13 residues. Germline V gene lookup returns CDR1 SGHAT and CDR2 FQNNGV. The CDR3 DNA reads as TGTGCCAGCAGCTTACAGGGGGGTTATGGCTACACCTTC. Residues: CASSLQGGYGYTF.

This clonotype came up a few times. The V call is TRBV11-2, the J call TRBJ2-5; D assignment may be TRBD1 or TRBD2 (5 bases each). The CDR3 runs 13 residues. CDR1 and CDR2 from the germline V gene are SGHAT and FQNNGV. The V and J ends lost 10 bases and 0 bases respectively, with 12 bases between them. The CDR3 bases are TGTGCCACTTCCCGGGACCACCAAGAGACCCAGTACTTC. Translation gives CATSRDHQETQYF.

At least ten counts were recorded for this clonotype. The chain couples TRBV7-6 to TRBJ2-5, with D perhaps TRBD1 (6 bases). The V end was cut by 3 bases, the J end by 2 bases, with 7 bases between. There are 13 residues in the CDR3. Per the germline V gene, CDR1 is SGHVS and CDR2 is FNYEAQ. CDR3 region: CASSFGQQETQYF. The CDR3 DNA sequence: TGTGCCAGCAGCTTCGGACAGCAAGAGACCCAGTACTTC.

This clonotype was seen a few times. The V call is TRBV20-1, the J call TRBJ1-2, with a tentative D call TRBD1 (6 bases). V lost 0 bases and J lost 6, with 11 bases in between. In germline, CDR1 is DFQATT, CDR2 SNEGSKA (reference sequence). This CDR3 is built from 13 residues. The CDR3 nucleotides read TGCAGTGCTAGAGATGGGACACCCGATGGCTACACCTTC. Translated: CSARDGTPDGYTF.

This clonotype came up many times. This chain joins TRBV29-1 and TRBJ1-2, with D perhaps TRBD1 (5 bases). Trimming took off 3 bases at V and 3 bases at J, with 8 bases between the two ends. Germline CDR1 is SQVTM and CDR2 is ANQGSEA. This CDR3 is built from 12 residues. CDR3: CSVDQTDYGYTF. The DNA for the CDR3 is TGCAGCGTTGATCAGACAGACTATGGCTACACCTTC.

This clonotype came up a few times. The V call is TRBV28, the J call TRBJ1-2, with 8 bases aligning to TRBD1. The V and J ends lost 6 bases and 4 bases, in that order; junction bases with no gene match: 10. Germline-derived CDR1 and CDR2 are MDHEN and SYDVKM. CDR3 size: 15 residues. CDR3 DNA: TGTGCCAGCAGCCTCGGACAGGGACCATCCTATGGCTACACCTTC. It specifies CASSLGQGPSYGYTF.

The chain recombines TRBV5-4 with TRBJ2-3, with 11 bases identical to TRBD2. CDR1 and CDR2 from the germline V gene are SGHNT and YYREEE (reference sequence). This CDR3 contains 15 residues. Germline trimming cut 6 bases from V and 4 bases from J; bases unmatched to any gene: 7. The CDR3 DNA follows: TGTGCCAGCACAACTAGCGGGGGCTTTGCAGATACGCAGTATTTT. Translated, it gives CASTTSGGFADTQYF.